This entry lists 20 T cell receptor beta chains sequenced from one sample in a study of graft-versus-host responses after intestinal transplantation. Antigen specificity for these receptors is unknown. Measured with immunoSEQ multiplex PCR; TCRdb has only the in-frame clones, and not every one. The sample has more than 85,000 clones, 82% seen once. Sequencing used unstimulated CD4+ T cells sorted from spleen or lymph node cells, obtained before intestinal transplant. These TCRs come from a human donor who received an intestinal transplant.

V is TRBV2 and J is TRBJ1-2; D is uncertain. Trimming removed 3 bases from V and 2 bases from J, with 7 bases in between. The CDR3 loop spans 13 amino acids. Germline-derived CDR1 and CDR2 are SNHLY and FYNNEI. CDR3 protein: CASSDQENYGYTF. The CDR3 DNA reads TGTGCCAGCAGTGACCAGGAAAACTATGGCTACACCTTC. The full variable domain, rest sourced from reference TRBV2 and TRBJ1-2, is EPEVTQTPSHQVTQMGQEVILRCVPISNHLYFYWYRQILGQKVEFLVSFYNNEISEKSEIFDDQFSVERPDGSNFTLKIRSTKLEDSAMYFCASSDQENYGYTFGSGTRLTVV.

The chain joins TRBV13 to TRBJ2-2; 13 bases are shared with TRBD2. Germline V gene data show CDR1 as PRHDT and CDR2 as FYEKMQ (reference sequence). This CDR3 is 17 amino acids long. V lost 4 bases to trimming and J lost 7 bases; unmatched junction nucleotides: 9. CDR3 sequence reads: CASSYIGLAGDNGELFF. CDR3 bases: TGTGCCAGCAGCTACATCGGACTAGCGGGGGATAACGGGGAGCTGTTTTTT.

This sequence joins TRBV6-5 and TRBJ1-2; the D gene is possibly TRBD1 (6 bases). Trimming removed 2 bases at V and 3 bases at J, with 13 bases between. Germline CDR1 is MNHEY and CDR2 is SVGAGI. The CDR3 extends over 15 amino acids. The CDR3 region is CASSYKGAGDYGYTF. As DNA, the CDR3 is TGTGCCAGCAGTTACAAAGGGGCAGGGGACTATGGCTACACCTTC.

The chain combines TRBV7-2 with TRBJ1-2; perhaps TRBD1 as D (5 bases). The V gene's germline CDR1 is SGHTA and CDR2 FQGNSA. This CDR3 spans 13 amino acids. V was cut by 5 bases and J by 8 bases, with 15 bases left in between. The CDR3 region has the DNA TGTGCCAGCAGCCCGGACACCCTCGGGGGCTACACCTTC. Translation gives CASSPDTLGGYTF.

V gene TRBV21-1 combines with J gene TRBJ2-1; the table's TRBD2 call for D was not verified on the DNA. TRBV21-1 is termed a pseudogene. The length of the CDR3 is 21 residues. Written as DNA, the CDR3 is TGTGCCAGCAGCAAGGCTAGTACTAGCGGCCCGACCCCCCCCCTCCACAATGAGCAGTTCTTC. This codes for CASSKASTSGPTPPLHNEQFF.

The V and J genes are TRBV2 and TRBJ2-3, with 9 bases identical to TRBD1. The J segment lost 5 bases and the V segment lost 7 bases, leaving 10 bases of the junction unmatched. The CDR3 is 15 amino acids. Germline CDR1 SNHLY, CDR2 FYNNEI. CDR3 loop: CASKGWDREGDTQYF. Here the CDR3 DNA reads TGTGCCAGCAAGGGTTGGGACAGGGAGGGAGATACGCAGTATTTT.

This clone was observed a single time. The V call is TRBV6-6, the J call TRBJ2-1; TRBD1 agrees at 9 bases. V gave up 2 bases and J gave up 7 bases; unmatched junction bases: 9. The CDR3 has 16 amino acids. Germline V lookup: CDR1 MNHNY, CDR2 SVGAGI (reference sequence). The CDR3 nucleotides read TGTGCCAGCAGTTACCCGACAGGGGGGGTTCCTAATGAGCAGTTCTTC. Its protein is CASSYPTGGVPNEQFF.

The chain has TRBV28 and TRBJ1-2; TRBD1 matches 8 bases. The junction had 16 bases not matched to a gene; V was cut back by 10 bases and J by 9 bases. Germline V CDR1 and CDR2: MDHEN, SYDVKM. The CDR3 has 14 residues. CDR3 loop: CATSEPGTGGRYTF. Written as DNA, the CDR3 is TGTGCCACCTCAGAACCGGGGACAGGAGGACGCTACACCTTC.

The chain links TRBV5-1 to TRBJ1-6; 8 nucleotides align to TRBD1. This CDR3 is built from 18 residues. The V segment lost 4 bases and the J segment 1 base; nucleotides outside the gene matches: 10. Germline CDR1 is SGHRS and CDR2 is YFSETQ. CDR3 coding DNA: TGCGCCAGCAGCCCCACCCCAGGGGGCGATTCCTATAATTCACCCCTCCACTTT. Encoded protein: CASSPTPGGDSYNSPLHF. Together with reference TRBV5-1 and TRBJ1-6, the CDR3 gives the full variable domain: KAGVTQTPRYLIKTRGQQVTLSCSPISGHRSVSWYQQTPGQGLQFLFEYFSETQRNKGNFPGRFSGRQFSNSRSEMNVSTLELGDSALYLCASSPTPGGDSYNSPLHFGNGTRLTVT.

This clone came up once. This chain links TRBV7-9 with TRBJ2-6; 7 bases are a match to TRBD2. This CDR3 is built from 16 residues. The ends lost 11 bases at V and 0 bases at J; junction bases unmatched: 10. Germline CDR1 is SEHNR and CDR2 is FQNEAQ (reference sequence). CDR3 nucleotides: TGTGCCGCCGCCCAAGGGAGGGCCTCTGGGGCCAACGTCCTGACTTTC. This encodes CAAAQGRASGANVLTF.

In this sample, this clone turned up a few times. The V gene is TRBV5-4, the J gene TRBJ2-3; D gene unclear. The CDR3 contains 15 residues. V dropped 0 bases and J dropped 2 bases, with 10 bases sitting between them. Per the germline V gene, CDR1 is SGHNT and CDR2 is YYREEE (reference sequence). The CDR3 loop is CASSLETHITDTQYF. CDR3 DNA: TGTGCCAGCAGCTTGGAGACACACATCACAGATACGCAGTATTTT.

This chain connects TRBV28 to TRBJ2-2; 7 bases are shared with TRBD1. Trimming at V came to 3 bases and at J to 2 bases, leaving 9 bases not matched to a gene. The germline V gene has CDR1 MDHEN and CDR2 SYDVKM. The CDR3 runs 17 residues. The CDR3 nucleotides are TGTGCCAGCAGTTTTATGACAGGGCAGCAAAACACCGGGGAGCTGTTTTTT. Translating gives CASSFMTGQQNTGELFF.

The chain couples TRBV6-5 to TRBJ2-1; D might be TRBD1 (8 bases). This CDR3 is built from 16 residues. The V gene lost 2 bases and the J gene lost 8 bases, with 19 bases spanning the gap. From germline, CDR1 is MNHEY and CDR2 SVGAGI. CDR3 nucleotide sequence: TGTGCCAGCAGTTACGGGGCCCTCACAGGGGGGGATGAGCAGTTCTTC. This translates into CASSYGALTGGDEQFF.

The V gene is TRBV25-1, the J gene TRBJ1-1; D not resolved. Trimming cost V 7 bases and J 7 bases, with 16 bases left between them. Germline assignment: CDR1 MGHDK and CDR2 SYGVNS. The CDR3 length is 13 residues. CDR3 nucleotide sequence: TGTGCCAGCACGGACCCACGCGCGGGTGAAGCTTTCTTT. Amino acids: CASTDPRAGEAFF.

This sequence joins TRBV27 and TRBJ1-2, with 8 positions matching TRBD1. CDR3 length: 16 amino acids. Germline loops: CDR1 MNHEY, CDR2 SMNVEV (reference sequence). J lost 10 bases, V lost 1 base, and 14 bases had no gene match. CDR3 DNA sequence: TGTGCCAGCAGTTTATGGCAGGGGGCTTTTATGGATGACTACACCTTC. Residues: CASSLWQGAFMDDYTF.

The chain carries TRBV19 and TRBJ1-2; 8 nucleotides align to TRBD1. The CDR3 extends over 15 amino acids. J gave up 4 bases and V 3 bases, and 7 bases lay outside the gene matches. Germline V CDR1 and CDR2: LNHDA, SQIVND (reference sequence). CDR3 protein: CASSIAGGRTYGYTF. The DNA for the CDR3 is TGTGCCAGTAGTATCGCAGGGGGCAGAACCTATGGCTACACCTTC.

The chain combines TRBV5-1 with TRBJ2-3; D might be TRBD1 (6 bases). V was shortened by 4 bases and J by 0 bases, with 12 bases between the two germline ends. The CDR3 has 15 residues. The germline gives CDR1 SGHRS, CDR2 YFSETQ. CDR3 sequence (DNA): TGCGCCAGCAGCGCCGACAGGCGAAGCACAGATACGCAGTATTTT. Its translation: CASSADRRSTDTQYF.

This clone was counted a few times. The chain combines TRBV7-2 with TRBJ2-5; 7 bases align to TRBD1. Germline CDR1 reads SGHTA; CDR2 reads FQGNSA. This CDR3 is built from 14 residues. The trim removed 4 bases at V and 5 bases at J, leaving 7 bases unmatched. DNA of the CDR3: TGTGCCAGCAGCTCGGGACAGCCTGGGGAGACCCAGTACTTC. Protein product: CASSSGQPGETQYF.

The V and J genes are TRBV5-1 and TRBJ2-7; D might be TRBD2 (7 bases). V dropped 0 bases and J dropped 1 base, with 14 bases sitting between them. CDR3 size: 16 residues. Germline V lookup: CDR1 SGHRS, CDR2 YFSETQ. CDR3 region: CASSLVGGQRSYEQYF. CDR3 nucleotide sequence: TGCGCCAGCAGCTTGGTGGGGGGGCAAAGGTCCTACGAGCAGTACTTC.

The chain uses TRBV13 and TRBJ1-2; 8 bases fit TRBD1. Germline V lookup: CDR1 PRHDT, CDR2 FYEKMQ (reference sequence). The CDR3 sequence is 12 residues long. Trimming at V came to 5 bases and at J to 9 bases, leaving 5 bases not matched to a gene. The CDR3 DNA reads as TGTGCCAGCAGCCGGACAGGGTCTAGCTACACCTTC. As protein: CASSRTGSSYTF.